This T cell receptor beta chain is drawn from a study of T cells after yellow fever vaccination. Notes on the study in general: Contaminants from the bulk population, in the form of abundant clonotypes, could be found in FACS-sorted repertoires. Boosting was followed by the reappearance of most primary-vaccination clones (roughly 96% CD4, about 90% CD8).

Template switching by 5'RACE produced TCR cDNA, adding a universal primer site and UMIs. TCRdb passed the 5' RACE reads through MiXCR, listing each CDR3 protein once. The table lists 150,000 to 200,000 distinct CDR3 sequences, around 10% of them singletons. This clonotype was picked up a small number of times. The antigen is unknown. This CDR3 comprises 17 residues. Trimming stripped 0 bases from V and 3 bases from J, with 18 bases between. Germline V gives CDR1 SGHRS, CDR2 YFSETQ. This sample comprised CD8+ T cells sorted from PBMCs, obtained 15 days after the yellow fever booster vaccination. The sequence derives from a man younger than 30 who received the YFV17D yellow fever vaccine. V usage is TRBV5-1 and J usage is TRBJ1-2; D gene unclear. The CDR3 sequence: CASSLGRKERIYYGYTF. CDR3 coding DNA: TGCGCCAGCAGCTTGGGCCGCAAGGAGAGAATTTACTATGGCTACACCTTC.